Only one count was recorded for the clone carrying this T cell receptor beta chain. Antigen unknown. The data stem from a study of shared clonotypes between healthy human individuals. Study results and caveats: Donors were few, which limited the genetic and exposure-history diversity represented.

The authors sequenced unsorted PBMC DNA on ten immunoSEQ deep assay plates. Generated by immunoSEQ multiplex PCR, the TCRdb table keeps only in-frame clones and is missing some. The sample holds 400,000 to 500,000 clones; around 80% are singletons and the top ten take about 12%. Germline loops: CDR1 LNHDA, CDR2 SQIVND (reference sequence). The trim removed 3 bases at V and 2 bases at J, leaving 5 bases unmatched. This CDR3 is built from 15 residues. This chain joins TRBV19 and TRBJ2-3, with 7 bases fitting TRBD2. The sample was PBMCs. The receptor was derived from a woman aged 40 to 49 in good health. Some clones in this sample may be carry-over from other donors' samples. Written as DNA, the CDR3 is TGTGCCAGTAGTATCCGGGAGGCCATCACAGATACGCAGTATTTT. Its protein is CASSIREAITDTQYF.